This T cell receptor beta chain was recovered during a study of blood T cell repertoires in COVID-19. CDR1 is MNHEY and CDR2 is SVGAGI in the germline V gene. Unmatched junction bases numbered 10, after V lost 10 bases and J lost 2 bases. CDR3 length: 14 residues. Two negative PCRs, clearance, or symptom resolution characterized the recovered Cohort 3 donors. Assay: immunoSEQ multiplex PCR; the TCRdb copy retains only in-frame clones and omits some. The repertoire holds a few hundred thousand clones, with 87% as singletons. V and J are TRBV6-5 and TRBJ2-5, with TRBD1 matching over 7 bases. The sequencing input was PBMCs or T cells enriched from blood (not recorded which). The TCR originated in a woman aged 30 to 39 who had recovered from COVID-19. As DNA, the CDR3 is TGTGCCACCCAGTCTACAGGGGTTCAAGAGACCCAGTACTTC. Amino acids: CATQSTGVQETQYF.